This paragraph covers one T cell receptor (beta chain) sequence. Its specificity is not known. The germline CDR1 and CDR2 sequences are SNHLY and FYNNEI. The CDR3 covers 17 residues. The junction had 7 bases not matched to a gene; V was cut back by 2 bases and J by 0 bases. TCRdb's table, derived via immunoSEQ multiplex PCR, lists solely in-frame clones and lacks some. The sample has roughly 100,000 clones, roughly 91% seen once. The time point was: cycle 4 day 1 (C4D1), after five to seven weeks of nivolumab. Every single patient, without exception, relapsed after autologous stem cell transplantation, and brentuximab vedotin exposure varied. This entry comes from a study of PD-1 blockade in classical Hodgkin lymphoma. Study information: Intravenous delivery of nivolumab at 3 mg/kg to patients occurred every 2 weeks.

General observations from the study: Sources of repertoire differences remain undefined, possibly disease activity or prior therapy. Exclusion was the outcome for patients who began nivolumab under 1 year after ASCT.

The receptor's source is a human donor with classical Hodgkin lymphoma. The input for sequencing was peripheral blood mononuclear cells (PBMCs), taken before the fourth cycle of nivolumab. The chain combines TRBV2 with TRBJ1-5; 7 positions agree with TRBD1. In DNA, the CDR3 is TGTGCCAGCAGTGAATGGCTGGGACAGCCTAGCAATCAGCCCCAGCATTTT. Its protein is CASSEWLGQPSNQPQHF.